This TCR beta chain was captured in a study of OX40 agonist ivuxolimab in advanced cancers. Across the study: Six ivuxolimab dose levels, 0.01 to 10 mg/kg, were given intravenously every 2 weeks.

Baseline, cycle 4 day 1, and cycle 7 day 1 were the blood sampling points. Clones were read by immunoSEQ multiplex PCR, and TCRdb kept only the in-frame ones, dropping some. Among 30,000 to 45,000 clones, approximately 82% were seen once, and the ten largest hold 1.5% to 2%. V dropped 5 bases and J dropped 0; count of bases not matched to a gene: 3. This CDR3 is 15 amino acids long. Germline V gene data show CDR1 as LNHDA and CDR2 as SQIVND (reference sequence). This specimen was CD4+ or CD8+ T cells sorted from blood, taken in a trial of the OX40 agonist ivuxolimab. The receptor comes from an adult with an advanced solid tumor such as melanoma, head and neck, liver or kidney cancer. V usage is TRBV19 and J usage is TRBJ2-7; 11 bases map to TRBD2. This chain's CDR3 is CASSYGLAGSYEQYF. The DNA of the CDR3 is TGTGCCAGTAGTTATGGACTAGCGGGCTCCTACGAGCAGTACTTC. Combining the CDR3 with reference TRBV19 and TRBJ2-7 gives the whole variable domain DGGITQSPKYLFRKEGQNVTLSCEQNLNHDAMYWYRQDPGQGLRLIYYSQIVNDFQKGDIAEGYSVSREKKESFPLTVTSAQKNPTAFYLCASSYGLAGSYEQYFGPGTRLTVT.